This is a list of T cell receptor beta chains from one sample in a study of beta chain features in type 1 diabetes. The repertoire was sequenced with immunoSEQ multiplex PCR; TCRdb's copy has only in-frame clones and lacks some. The table has tens of thousands of clones, roughly two thirds seen once. Sequenced material: stem cell memory CD4+ T cells from blood. The receptors derive from a middle-aged woman with type 1 diabetes. Both conserved end residues are part of each CDR3. The D gene is left open where the match is weak. Expanded clones are given a class, and other clones once, few, many or no size at all.

TGTGCCAGCAGCTTGACAGGCCCTGGATGGAACACCGGGGAGCTGTTTTTT	CASSLTGPGWNTGELFF	TRBJ2-2	TRBV7-3	NA	NA
TGTGCCAGCAGCGTAGGGGCGCCGGGAAACACCATATATTTT	CASSVGAPGNTIYF	TRBJ1-3	TRBV9	NA	NA
TGTGCCAGCAGTCTTTCCCTAGCGGGAGGACTAGATACGCAGTATTTT	CASSLSLAGGLDTQYF	TRBJ2-3	TRBV13	NA	TRBD2
TGTGCCAGCAGCGGGACAGGGGAGCACGAGCAGTACTTC	CASSGTGEHEQYF	TRBJ2-7	TRBV2	NA	TRBD1
TGCGCCAGCAGCCAAGCAGGGTTCGGCTACGAGCAGTACTTC	CASSQAGFGYEQYF	TRBJ2-7	TRBV7-9	NA	NA
TGTGCCAGCAGCTCTACCGACAGGGAATATCAGCCCCAGCATTTT	CASSSTDREYQPQHF	TRBJ1-5	TRBV5-6	NA	TRBD1
TGTGCCAGCAGCTCTAGCGTCGGGTACAATGAGCAGTTCTTC	CASSSSVGYNEQFF	TRBJ2-1	TRBV9	NA	NA
TGTGCCAGCAGCTTAATACAGGGGGTCTACAATGAGCAGTTCTTC	CASSLIQGVYNEQFF	TRBJ2-1	TRBV11-2	NA	TRBD1
TGTGCCAGCAGGAACCCGGGACAGGGGTACTACGAGCAGTACTTC	CASRNPGQGYYEQYF	TRBJ2-7	TRBV28	NA	TRBD1
TGCAGCGTCATCCGGGACAGGGTGTATGAGCAGTTCTTC	CSVIRDRVYEQFF	TRBJ2-1	TRBV29-1	NA	TRBD1
TGTGCCAGCAGCTTGGTCGGGACTCCCAATGAGCAGTTCTTC	CASSLVGTPNEQFF	TRBJ2-1	TRBV5-4	NA	NA
TGTGCCAGCAGTTACGAGGGCTCTGGAAACACCATATATTTT	CASSYEGSGNTIYF	TRBJ1-3	TRBV6-5	NA	NA
TGTGCCAGCAGCGAAACAGGGCTCTATGGCTACACCTTC	CASSETGLYGYTF	TRBJ1-2	TRBV7-6	NA	NA
TGTGCCAGCAGACGGACAGGGACTGATACGCAGTATTTT	CASRRTGTDTQYF	TRBJ2-3	TRBV4-2	NA	TRBD1
TGTGCCAGCAGCTCCCGCGTCGGGGGATATGAGCAGTTCTTC	CASSSRVGGYEQFF	TRBJ2-1	TRBV7-2	few	NA
TGTGCCAGCAGTTACTCGACTAGCGGAACAGATACGCAGTATTTT	CASSYSTSGTDTQYF	TRBJ2-3	TRBV6-6	once	TRBD2
TGTGCCAGCACCGACGGGACTGGCACCTACGAGCAGTACTTC	CASTDGTGTYEQYF	TRBJ2-7	TRBV28	NA	NA
TGTGCCAGCAGCTCCGTTGACAGGGGGGAGCAGTTCTTC	CASSSVDRGEQFF	TRBJ2-1	TRBV5-6	NA	TRBD1
TGTGCCAGCAGACGGGACAGGGGGCTAGACACTGAAGCTTTCTTT	CASRRDRGLDTEAFF	TRBJ1-1	TRBV2	NA	TRBD1
TGTGCCAGCAGCATACCGGAGGAGCGGCTCCAAGAGACCCAGTACTTC	CASSIPEERLQETQYF	TRBJ2-5	TRBV7-2	NA	NA
TGTGCCAGCAGCTCCCCTAAGGCGGGAGAGGAGACCCAGTACTTC	CASSSPKAGEETQYF	TRBJ2-5	TRBV5-5	once	TRBD2
TGTGCCAGCAGTGCCCCCGGGACTAGCGGGAACGAGCAGTACTTC	CASSAPGTSGNEQYF	TRBJ2-7	TRBV6-6	once	TRBD2
TGCAGCGTTGGAGGAGTTTACAATGAGCAGTTCTTC	CSVGGVYNEQFF	TRBJ2-1	TRBV29-1	NA	NA
TGCGCCAGCACCCGAGAATCGACGGGCACTGAAGCTTTCTTT	CASTRESTGTEAFF	TRBJ1-1	TRBV5-1	few	NA
TGTGCCAGCTCTCTTTCAACTAGCGCCAGCTCCTACAATGAGCAGTTCTTC	CASSLSTSASSYNEQFF	TRBJ2-1	TRBV18	NA	TRBD2
TGTGCCAGCAGTTTAACAGGGTCCTACGAGCAGTACTTC	CASSLTGSYEQYF	TRBJ2-7	TRBV27	NA	NA
TGTGCCAGCAGATCGGGGAGTGGAAACACCATATATTTT	CASRSGSGNTIYF	TRBJ1-3	TRBV27	NA	NA
TGTGCCAGCAGTTACGAGGGACAGGGACTACCTGAAGCTTTCTTT	CASSYEGQGLPEAFF	TRBJ1-1	TRBV6-6	NA	TRBD1